These 4 T cell receptor beta chains came from one sample sequenced in a study of blood T cell repertoires in COVID-19. Using immunoSEQ multiplex PCR, the repertoire was profiled, and TCRdb retains in-frame clones only, with some absent. The sample yields about 69,000 clones, nearly 80% seen once. The sequenced sample consisted of peripheral blood. These receptors were collected from a human donor in a cohort sampled during active COVID-19.

The rearrangement joins TRBV5-1 to TRBJ2-5; perhaps TRBD2 as D (6 bases). Germline V gene sequence: CDR1 SGHRS, CDR2 YFSETQ. This CDR3 region has 14 residues. Trimming took 6 bases from V and 3 from J, leaving 15 bases between them. The CDR3 protein is CASTLFGGEETQYF. The CDR3 bases are TGCGCCAGCACCCTTTTCGGGGGAGAAGAGACCCAGTACTTC. Supplemented by reference TRBV5-1 and TRBJ2-5, the full variable domain reads KAGVTQTPRYLIKTRGQQVTLSCSPISGHRSVSWYQQTPGQGLQFLFEYFSETQRNKGNFPGRFSGRQFSNSRSEMNVSTLELGDSALYLCASTLFGGEETQYFGPGTRLLVL.

The genes are TRBV6-4 and TRBJ2-7; D perhaps matches TRBD2 (5 bases). V lost 4 bases, J lost 6 bases, and 13 bases lay in between. The CDR3 consists of 13 residues. Germline V CDR1 and CDR2: MRHNA, SNTAGT. CDR3 protein: CASSAQPGSEQYF. The CDR3 DNA reads as TGTGCCAGCAGTGCTCAGCCGGGGAGCGAGCAGTACTTC.

The chain employs TRBV27 and TRBJ2-1; 10 bases are shared with TRBD2. Germline V gives CDR1 MNHEY, CDR2 SMNVEV (reference sequence). Germline trimming cut 7 bases from V and 5 bases from J; bases unmatched to any gene: 8. There are 15 residues in the CDR3. CDR3 nucleotide sequence: TGTGCCAGCACTCCGCTAGCGGGGGCACACAATGAGCAGTTCTTC. Its protein product is CASTPLAGAHNEQFF.

This chain uses TRBV25-1 with TRBJ2-3; a weak D match, TRBD1 (6 bases). The CDR3 spans 15 residues. CDR1 and CDR2 (germline): MGHDK, SYGVNS. V shed 5 bases and J shed 2 bases, with 14 bases lying between them. CDR3 nucleotide sequence: TGTGCCAGCAGTCCACTCGGGACAAACACAGATACGCAGTATTTT. This codes for CASSPLGTNTDTQYF.